A single T cell receptor (beta chain) is shown here with its context. The data originate from a study of beta chain features in type 1 diabetes. This CDR3 region has 14 residues. Germline CDR1 reads MNHEY; CDR2 reads SVGAGI. The V end was cut by 0 bases, the J end by 7 bases, with 9 bases between. TCRB transcripts that were expressed got sequenced, as all of the isolated RNA had been reverse transcribed. Assay: immunoSEQ multiplex PCR; the TCRdb copy retains only in-frame clones and omits some. The sample comprises approximately 250,000 clones, over 9.5% of which are singletons, and about 0.037% rests with the top ten.

Sample: naive CD4+ T cells from blood. The sequence derives from a woman between 18 and 29 years old in good health. V gene TRBV6-5 combines with J gene TRBJ2-2; D might be TRBD2 (6 bases). In DNA, the CDR3 is TGTGCCAGCAGTTACTCAACGCGGGGCGGGGAGCTGTTTTTT. It translates to CASSYSTRGGELFF.